A single sample gave rise to the 3 T cell receptor beta chains below, sequenced in a study of T cells expressing NK-cell markers (dated by TCRdb to the early 2020s). The receptor library was made with 5' RACE. TCRdb shows the sequencer as Illumina HiSeq 2000. TCRdb reprocessed the reads and assigns one entry to each CDR3 protein sequence, leaving out DNA. The table kept for this sample lists some 600,000 distinct CDR3 sequences. Clones ranked in the top ten supply under 4.5% of the sample. Source material: blood T cells: a sorted CD56 or NKG2C T cell subset, CD4+ or CD8+ T cells, or bulk PBMC T cells (not recorded which). All receptors come from a young man in good health. Donor details come from another sample of the same person, matched by shared clones.

CDR3 loop: CSAPMTGDGVTDTQYF. J is TRBJ2-3 and V is TRBV20-1; TCRdb picks TRBD1, but there is no DNA to check that call. CDR1 is DFQATT and CDR2 is SNEGSKA in the germline V gene (reference sequence). The CDR3 covers 16 residues.

V and J are TRBV12-3 or TRBV12-4 and TRBJ1-2; TCRdb designates TRBD1, a call that cannot be tested without DNA. The CDR3 has 13 amino acids. The CDR3 sequence is CASSYDRGYGYTF.

This sequence joins TRBV6-5 and TRBJ2-1; TCRdb reports TRBD2, a call that lacks DNA to check it against. The length of the CDR3 is 16 residues. Looked up from germline, CDR1 is MNHEY and CDR2 is SVGAGI. CDR3 amino acids: CASSYQGLTSYNEQFF.